This T cell receptor (beta chain) is from a study of OX40 agonist ivuxolimab in advanced cancers. Clones were sequenced by immunoSEQ multiplex PCR, and TCRdb holds only the in-frame ones, with some missing. The sample shows 95,000 to 110,000 clones, approximately 90% of them seen only once. V lost 6 bases to trimming and J lost 5 bases, with 16 bases between them. In germline, CDR1 is LGHNT, CDR2 FRNRAP. The CDR3 has 14 residues. Sequenced material: CD4+ or CD8+ T cells sorted from blood, taken in a trial of the OX40 agonist ivuxolimab. The chain recombines TRBV12-5 with TRBJ2-5; D not resolved. The receptor was isolated from an adult with an advanced solid tumor such as melanoma, head and neck, liver or kidney cancer. In DNA, the CDR3 is TGTGCTAGTGGCGTGAGGCTGGGGTCGGAGACCCAGTACTTC. Translating gives CASGVRLGSETQYF. Based on the CDR3 plus reference TRBV12-5 and TRBJ2-5, the full variable domain is DARVTQTPRHKVTEMGQEVTMRCQPILGHNTVFWYRQTMMQGLELLAYFRNRAPLDDSGMPKDRFSAEMPDATLATLKIQPSEPRDSAVYFCASGVRLGSETQYFGPGTRLLVL.